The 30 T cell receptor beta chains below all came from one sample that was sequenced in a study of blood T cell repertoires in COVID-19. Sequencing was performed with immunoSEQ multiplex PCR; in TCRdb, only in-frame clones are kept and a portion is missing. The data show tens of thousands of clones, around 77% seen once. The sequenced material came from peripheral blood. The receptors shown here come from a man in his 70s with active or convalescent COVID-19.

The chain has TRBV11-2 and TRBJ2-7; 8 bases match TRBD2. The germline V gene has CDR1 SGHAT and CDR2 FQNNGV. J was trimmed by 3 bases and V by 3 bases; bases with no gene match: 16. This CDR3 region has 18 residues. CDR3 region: CASSFGSGGPQTFYEQYF. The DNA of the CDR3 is TGTGCCAGCAGCTTCGGCAGCGGGGGACCCCAAACTTTCTACGAGCAGTACTTC.

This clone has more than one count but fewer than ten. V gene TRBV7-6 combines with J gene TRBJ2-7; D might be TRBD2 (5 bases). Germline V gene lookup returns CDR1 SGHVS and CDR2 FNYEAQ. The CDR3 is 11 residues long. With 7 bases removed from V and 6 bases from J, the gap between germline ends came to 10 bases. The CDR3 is CASNEGSEQYF. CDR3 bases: TGTGCCAGCAATGAGGGAAGCGAGCAGTACTTC.

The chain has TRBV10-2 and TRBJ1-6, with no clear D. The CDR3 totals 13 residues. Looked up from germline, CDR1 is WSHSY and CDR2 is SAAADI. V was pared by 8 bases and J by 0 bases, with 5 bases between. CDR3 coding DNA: TGCGCCAGCGAGAGCTCCTATAATTCACCCCTCCACTTT. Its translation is CASESSYNSPLHF.

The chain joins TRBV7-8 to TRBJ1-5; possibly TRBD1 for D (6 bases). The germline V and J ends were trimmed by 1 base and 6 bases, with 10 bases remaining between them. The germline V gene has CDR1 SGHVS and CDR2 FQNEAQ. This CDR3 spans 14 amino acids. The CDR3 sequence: CASSLDRVGQPQHF. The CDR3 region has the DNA TGTGCCAGCAGCTTAGACAGGGTCGGTCAGCCCCAGCATTTT. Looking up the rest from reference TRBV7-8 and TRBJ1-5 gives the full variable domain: GAGVSQSPRYKVAKRGQDVALRCDPISGHVSLFWYQQALGQGPEFLTYFQNEAQLDKSGLPSDRFFAERPEGSVSTLKIQRTQQEDSAVYLCASSLDRVGQPQHFGDGTRLSIL.

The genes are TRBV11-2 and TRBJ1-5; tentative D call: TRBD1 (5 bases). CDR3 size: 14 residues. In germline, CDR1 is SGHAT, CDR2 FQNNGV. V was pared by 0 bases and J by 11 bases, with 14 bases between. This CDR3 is CASSLDRATGAQHF. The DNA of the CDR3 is TGTGCCAGCAGCTTAGACAGGGCTACGGGGGCCCAGCATTTT.

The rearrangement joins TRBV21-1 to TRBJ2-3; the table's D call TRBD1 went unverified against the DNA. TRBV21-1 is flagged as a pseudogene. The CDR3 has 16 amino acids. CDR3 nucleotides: TGTGCCAGCAGACGACCCGGGACAGGGGTCTTAGATACGCAGTATTTT. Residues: CASRRPGTGVLDTQYF.

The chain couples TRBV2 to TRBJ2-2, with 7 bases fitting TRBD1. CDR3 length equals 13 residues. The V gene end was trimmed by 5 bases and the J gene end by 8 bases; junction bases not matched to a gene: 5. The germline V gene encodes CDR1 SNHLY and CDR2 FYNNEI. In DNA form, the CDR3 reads TGTGCCAGCAGTTTTACAGGGGTTGGGGAGCTGTTTTTT. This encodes CASSFTGVGELFF.

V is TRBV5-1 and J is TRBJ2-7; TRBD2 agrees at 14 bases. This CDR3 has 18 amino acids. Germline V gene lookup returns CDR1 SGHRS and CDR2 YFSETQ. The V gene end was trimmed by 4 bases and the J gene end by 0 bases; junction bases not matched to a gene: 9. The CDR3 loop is CASSIRLAGGLSSYEQYF. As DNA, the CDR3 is TGCGCCAGCAGCATCCGACTAGCGGGGGGGCTGAGCTCCTACGAGCAGTACTTC.

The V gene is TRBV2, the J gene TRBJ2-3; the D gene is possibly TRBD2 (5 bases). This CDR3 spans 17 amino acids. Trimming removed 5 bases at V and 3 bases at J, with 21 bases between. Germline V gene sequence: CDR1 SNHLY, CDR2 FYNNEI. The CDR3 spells CASSIHRERYGTDTQYF. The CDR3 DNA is TGTGCCAGCAGTATACACCGGGAACGATACGGAACAGATACGCAGTATTTT.

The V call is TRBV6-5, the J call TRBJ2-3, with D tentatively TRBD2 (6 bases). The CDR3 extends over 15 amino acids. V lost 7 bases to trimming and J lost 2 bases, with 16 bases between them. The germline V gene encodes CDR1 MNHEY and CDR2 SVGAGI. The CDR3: CASTLSSDLTDTQYF. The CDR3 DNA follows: TGTGCCAGCACCCTTTCTAGCGACCTCACAGATACGCAGTATTTT.

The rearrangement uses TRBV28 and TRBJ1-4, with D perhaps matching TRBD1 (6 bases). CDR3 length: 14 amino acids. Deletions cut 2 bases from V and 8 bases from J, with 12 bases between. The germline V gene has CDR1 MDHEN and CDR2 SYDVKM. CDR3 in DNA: TGTGCCAGCAGTTTAACAGGGCGCCAAGAAAAACTGTTTTTT. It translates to CASSLTGRQEKLFF.

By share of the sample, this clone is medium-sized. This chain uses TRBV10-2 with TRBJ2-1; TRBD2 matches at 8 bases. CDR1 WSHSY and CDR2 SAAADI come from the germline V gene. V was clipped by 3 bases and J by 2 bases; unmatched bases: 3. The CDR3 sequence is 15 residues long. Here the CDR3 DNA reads TGCGCCAGCAGTGAAGCGGGGGACACCTACAATGAGCAGTTCTTC. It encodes CASSEAGDTYNEQFF.

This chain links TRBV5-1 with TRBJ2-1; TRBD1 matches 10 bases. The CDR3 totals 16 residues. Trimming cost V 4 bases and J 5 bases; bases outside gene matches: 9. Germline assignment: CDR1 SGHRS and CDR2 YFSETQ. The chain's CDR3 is CASSRVTGGGNNEQFF. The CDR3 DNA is TGCGCCAGCAGCCGAGTGACAGGGGGCGGGAACAATGAGCAGTTCTTC.

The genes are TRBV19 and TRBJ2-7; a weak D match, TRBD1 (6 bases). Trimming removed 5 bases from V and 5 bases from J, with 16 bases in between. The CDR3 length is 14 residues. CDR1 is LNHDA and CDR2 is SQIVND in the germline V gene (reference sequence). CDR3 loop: CASSLRGFEDEQYF. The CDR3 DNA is TGTGCCAGTAGTCTTAGGGGGTTCGAGGACGAGCAGTACTTC.

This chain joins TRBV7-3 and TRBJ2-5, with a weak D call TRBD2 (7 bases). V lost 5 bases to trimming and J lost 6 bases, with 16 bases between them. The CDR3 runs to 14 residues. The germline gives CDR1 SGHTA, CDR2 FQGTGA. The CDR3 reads CASSPEGGGKTQYF. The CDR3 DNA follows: TGTGCCAGCAGCCCGGAAGGGGGGGGAAAGACCCAGTACTTC.

CDR3 nucleotides: TGTGCCAGCAGCTTGACGAGGGGGGGTGGCACTGAAGCTTTCTTT. Protein: CASSLTRGGGTEAFF. The V gene is TRBV5-5, the J gene TRBJ1-1, with TRBD1 as a possible D gene (6 bases). Trimming took 1 base from V and 4 from J, leaving 14 bases between them. Germline CDR1 and CDR2: SGHKS and YYEKEE (reference sequence). The CDR3 is 15 amino acids.

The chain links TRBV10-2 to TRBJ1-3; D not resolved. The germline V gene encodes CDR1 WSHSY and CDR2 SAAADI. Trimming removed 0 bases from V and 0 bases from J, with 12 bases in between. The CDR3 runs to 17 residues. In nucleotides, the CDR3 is TGCGCCAGCAGTGAGTCAATGACGGAGAGCTCTGGAAACACCATATATTTT. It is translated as CASSESMTESSGNTIYF.

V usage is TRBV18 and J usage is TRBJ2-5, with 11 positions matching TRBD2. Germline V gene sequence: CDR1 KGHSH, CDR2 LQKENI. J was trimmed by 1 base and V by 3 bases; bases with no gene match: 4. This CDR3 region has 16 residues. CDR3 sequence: CASSPLAGGVQETQYF. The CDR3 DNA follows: TGTGCCAGCTCACCTCTAGCGGGGGGCGTCCAAGAGACCCAGTACTTC.

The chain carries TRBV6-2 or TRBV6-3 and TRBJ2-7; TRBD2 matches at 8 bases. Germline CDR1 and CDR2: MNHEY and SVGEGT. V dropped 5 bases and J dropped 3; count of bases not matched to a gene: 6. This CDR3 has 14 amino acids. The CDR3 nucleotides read TGTGCCAGCAGTAAGCCGGGACTAGTCTACGAGCAGTACTTC. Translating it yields CASSKPGLVYEQYF.

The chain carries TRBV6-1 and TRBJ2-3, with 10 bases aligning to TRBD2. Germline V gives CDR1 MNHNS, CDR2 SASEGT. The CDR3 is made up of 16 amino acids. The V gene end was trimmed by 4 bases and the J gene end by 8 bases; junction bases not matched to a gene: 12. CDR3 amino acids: CASSALAGVGFGTQYF. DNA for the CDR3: TGTGCCAGCAGTGCCCTAGCGGGGGTCGGGTTTGGTACGCAGTATTTT.

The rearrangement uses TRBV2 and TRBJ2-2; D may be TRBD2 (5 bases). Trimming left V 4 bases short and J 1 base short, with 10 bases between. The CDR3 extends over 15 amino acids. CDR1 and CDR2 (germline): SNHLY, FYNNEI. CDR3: CASSVHGKNTGELFF. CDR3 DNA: TGTGCCAGCAGTGTTCACGGGAAGAACACCGGGGAGCTGTTTTTT.

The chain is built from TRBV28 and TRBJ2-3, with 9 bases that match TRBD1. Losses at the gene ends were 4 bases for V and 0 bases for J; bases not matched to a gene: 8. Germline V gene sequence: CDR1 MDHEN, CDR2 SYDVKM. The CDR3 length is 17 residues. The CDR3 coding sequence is TGTGCCAGCAGTTCCGTTAGACAGGGGGGTAGCACAGATACGCAGTATTTT. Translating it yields CASSSVRQGGSTDTQYF.

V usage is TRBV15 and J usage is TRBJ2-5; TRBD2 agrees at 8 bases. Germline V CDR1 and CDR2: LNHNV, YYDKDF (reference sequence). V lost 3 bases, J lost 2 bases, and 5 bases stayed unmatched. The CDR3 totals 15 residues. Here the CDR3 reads CATSRAPGGQETQYF. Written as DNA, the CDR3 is TGTGCCACCAGCAGGGCCCCGGGGGGGCAAGAGACCCAGTACTTC.

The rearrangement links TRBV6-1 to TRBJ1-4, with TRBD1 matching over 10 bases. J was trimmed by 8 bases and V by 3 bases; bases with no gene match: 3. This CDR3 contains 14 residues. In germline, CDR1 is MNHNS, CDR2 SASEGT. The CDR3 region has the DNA TGTGCCAGCAGTGAGGGGACAGGGGAAGAAAAACTGTTTTTT. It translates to CASSEGTGEEKLFF.

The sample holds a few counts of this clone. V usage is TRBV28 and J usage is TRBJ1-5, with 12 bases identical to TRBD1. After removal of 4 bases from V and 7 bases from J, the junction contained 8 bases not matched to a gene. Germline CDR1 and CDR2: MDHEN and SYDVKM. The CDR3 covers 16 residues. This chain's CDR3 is CASSSPGTGGGQPQHF. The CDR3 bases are TGTGCCAGCAGTTCACCGGGGACAGGGGGCGGGCAGCCCCAGCATTTT. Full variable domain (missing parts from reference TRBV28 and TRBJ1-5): DVKVTQSSRYLVKRTGEKVFLECVQDMDHENMFWYRQDPGLGLRLIYFSYDVKMKEKGDIPEGYSVSREKKERFSLILESASTNQTSMYLCASSSPGTGGGQPQHFGDGTRLSIL.

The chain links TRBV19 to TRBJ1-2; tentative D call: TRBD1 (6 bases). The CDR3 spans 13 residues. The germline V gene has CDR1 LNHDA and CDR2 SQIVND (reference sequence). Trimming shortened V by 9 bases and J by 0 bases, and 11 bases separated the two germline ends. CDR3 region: CASTGLANYGYTF. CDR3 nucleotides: TGTGCCAGCACAGGGCTAGCTAACTATGGCTACACCTTC.

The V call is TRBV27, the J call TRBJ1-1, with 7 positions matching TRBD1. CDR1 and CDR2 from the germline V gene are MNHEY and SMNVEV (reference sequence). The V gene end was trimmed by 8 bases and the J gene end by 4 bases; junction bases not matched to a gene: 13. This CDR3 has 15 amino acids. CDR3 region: CASRLIQGDSTEAFF. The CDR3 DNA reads TGTGCCAGCCGCCTAATCCAGGGGGATTCCACTGAAGCTTTCTTT.

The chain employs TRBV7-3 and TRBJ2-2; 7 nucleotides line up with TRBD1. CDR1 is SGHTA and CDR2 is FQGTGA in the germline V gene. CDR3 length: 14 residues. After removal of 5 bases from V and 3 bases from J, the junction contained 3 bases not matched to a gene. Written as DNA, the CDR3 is TGTGCCAGCAGCGTACAGGGGTACACCGGGGAGCTGTTTTTT. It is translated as CASSVQGYTGELFF.

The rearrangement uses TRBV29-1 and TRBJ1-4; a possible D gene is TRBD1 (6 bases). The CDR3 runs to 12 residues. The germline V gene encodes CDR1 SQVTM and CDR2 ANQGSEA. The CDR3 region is CSAGEFNEKLFF. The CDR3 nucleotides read TGCAGTGCAGGGGAATTCAATGAAAAACTGTTTTTT.

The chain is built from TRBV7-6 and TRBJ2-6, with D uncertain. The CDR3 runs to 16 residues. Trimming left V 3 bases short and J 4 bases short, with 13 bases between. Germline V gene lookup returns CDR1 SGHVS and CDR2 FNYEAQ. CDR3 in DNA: TGTGCCAGCAGCTTGTTTGTGTTGTCGGGGGCCAACGTCCTGACTTTC. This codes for CASSLFVLSGANVLTF. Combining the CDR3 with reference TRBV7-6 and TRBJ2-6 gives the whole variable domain GAGVSQSPRYKVTKRGQDVALRCDPISGHVSLYWYRQALGQGPEFLTYFNYEAQQDKSGLPNDRFSAERPEGSISTLTIQRTEQRDSAMYRCASSLFVLSGANVLTFGAGSRLTVL.